Shown below are 32 T cell receptor beta chains from a single sample sequenced in a study of T cell responses to AZD1222 COVID-19 vaccine. TCRdb's table, derived via immunoSEQ multiplex PCR, lists solely in-frame clones and lacks some. The sample has about 120,000 clones, 70% to 90% seen once. Here the sequenced sample was peripheral blood, taken on day 0 of AZD1222 vaccination. The source is an adult in good health.

The CDR3: CSVERRGDNSYEQYF. The DNA of the CDR3 is TGCAGCGTTGAACGGCGAGGGGACAACTCCTACGAGCAGTACTTC. The gene calls are TRBV29-1 and TRBJ2-7; tentative D call: TRBD1 (6 bases). The germline V and J ends were trimmed by 2 bases and 0 bases, with 14 bases remaining between them. The CDR3 runs to 15 residues. Germline V gives CDR1 SQVTM, CDR2 ANQGSEA.

The J gene is TRBJ1-1, the V gene TRBV19, with a weak D call TRBD1 (6 bases). Between the trimmed V and J ends, which lost 1 base and 5 bases, there was a span of 20 bases. Germline V gene sequence: CDR1 LNHDA, CDR2 SQIVND (reference sequence). The CDR3 has 17 residues. As DNA, the CDR3 is TGTGCCAGTAGTATAGCCTGGGACAACAAAGGTAGGACTGAAGCTTTCTTT. Amino acid sequence: CASSIAWDNKGRTEAFF.

The rearrangement links TRBV7-8 to TRBJ2-5; D assignment may be TRBD1 or TRBD2 (5 bases each). Germline V CDR1 and CDR2: SGHVS, FQNEAQ. The CDR3 covers 14 residues. Trimming pared 6 bases from V and 4 bases from J, leaving 15 bases between. CDR3 region: CASRSGRPRETQYF. The CDR3 nucleotides are TGTGCCAGCAGGTCGGGACGCCCCCGAGAGACCCAGTACTTC.

The J gene is TRBJ2-7, the V gene TRBV7-9, with a weak D call TRBD1 (6 bases). V was cut by 3 bases and J by 2 bases, with 11 bases left in between. Looked up from germline, CDR1 is SEHNR and CDR2 is FQNEAQ (reference sequence). The CDR3 sequence is 14 residues long. The DNA of the CDR3 is TGTGCCAGCAGCTTGACCGGGACAACCTACGAGCAGTACTTC. Translation gives CASSLTGTTYEQYF. Combining the CDR3 with reference TRBV7-9 and TRBJ2-7 gives the whole variable domain DTGVSQNPRHKITKRGQNVTFRCDPISEHNRLYWYRQTLGQGPEFLTYFQNEAQLEKSRLLSDRFSAERPKGSFSTLEIQRTEQGDSAMYLCASSLTGTTYEQYFGPGTRLTVT.

CDR3 in amino acids: CASSRTGSLSGANVLTF. The CDR3 nucleotides read TGTGCCAGCAGCCGGACAGGTAGTCTTTCTGGGGCCAACGTCCTGACTTTC. The chain recombines TRBV7-9 with TRBJ2-6; 7 bases line up with TRBD1. J lost 1 base, V lost 5 bases, and 8 bases had no gene match. Germline CDR1 SEHNR, CDR2 FQNEAQ (reference sequence). The CDR3 is 17 residues long.

The chain couples TRBV19 to TRBJ1-3; unclear D gene. Trimming took 2 bases from V and 0 from J, leaving 14 bases between them. The CDR3 has 17 residues. From germline, CDR1 is LNHDA and CDR2 SQIVND (reference sequence). The CDR3 here is CASSIRAVDSSGNTIYF. Here the CDR3 DNA reads TGTGCCAGTAGTATAAGAGCGGTCGACTCCTCTGGAAACACCATATATTTT.

J is TRBJ1-2 and V is TRBV5-8, with D possibly being TRBD1 (6 bases). The V gene lost 4 bases and the J gene lost 0 bases, with 10 bases spanning the gap. This CDR3 is 14 amino acids long. Germline loops: CDR1 SGHTS, CDR2 YDEGEE. The CDR3 region is CASSKGGSNYGYTF. The CDR3 bases are TGTGCCAGCAGCAAAGGGGGTTCTAACTATGGCTACACCTTC.

The genes are TRBV6-1 and TRBJ1-1; the D is unclear. With 1 base removed from V and 0 bases from J, the gap between germline ends came to 12 bases. The CDR3 runs to 16 residues. Looked up from germline, CDR1 is MNHNS and CDR2 is SASEGT. The CDR3 sequence: CASSEVLLKLNTEAFF. In DNA form, the CDR3 reads TGTGCCAGCAGTGAAGTCCTACTGAAGCTGAACACTGAAGCTTTCTTT.

The V and J genes are TRBV6-4 and TRBJ2-1; no reliable D call. Germline V gene lookup returns CDR1 MRHNA and CDR2 SNTAGT. This CDR3 has 13 amino acids. Deletions cut 1 base from V and 5 bases from J, with 6 bases between. The CDR3, as DNA: TGTGCCAGCAGTGACTATGCTAACAATGAGCAGTTCTTC. Translated: CASSDYANNEQFF.

V is TRBV7-9 and J is TRBJ2-2; D unclear. Germline values: CDR1 SEHNR, CDR2 FQNEAQ (reference sequence). V dropped 5 bases and J dropped 7 bases, with 11 bases sitting between them. The CDR3 sequence is 13 residues long. As DNA, the CDR3 is TGTGCCAGCAGCCTAGAGGAGTTCGGGGAGCTGTTTTTT. Amino acid sequence: CASSLEEFGELFF. The entire variable domain, with the rest obtained from reference TRBV7-9 and TRBJ2-2, is as follows: DTGVSQNPRHKITKRGQNVTFRCDPISEHNRLYWYRQTLGQGPEFLTYFQNEAQLEKSRLLSDRFSAERPKGSFSTLEIQRTEQGDSAMYLCASSLEEFGELFFGEGSRLTVL.

This clone was seen just once. The chain has TRBV3-1 (or the pseudogene TRBV3-2) and TRBJ2-7; TRBD1 is a possible D gene (5 bases). Per the germline V gene, CDR1 is LGHDT and CDR2 is YNNKEL (reference sequence). The CDR3 spans 12 residues. Trimming removed 0 bases from V and 5 bases from J, with 5 bases in between. In DNA form, the CDR3 reads TGTGCCAGCAGCCAAGAAGGGGACGAGCAGTACTTC. It yields the protein CASSQEGDEQYF.

V gene TRBV28 combines with J gene TRBJ1-1; D is ambiguous. The CDR3 has 11 amino acids. Between the trimmed V and J ends, which lost 7 bases and 3 bases, there was a span of 6 bases. Germline loops: CDR1 MDHEN, CDR2 SYDVKM. In DNA form, the CDR3 reads TGTGCCAGCAACTCATACACTGAAGCTTTCTTT. Its translation: CASNSYTEAFF.

V and J are TRBV11-2 and TRBJ1-2, with 7 bases aligning to TRBD1. Germline CDR1 reads SGHAT; CDR2 reads FQNNGV. This CDR3 comprises 14 residues. V gave up 4 bases and J gave up 4 bases; unmatched junction bases: 6. The CDR3 DNA is TGTGCCAGCAGCTCATCGGGACAGATCTATGGCTACACCTTC. Protein: CASSSSGQIYGYTF.

V usage is TRBV4-3 and J usage is TRBJ2-7; tentative D call: TRBD1 (5 bases). Looked up from germline, CDR1 is LGHNA and CDR2 is YSLEER. The CDR3 length is 13 residues. Trimming cost V 4 bases and J 4 bases, with 11 bases left between them. CDR3 protein: CASSPAREYEQYF. The CDR3 bases are TGCGCCAGCAGCCCCGCCAGGGAATACGAGCAGTACTTC.

This chain joins TRBV24-1 and TRBJ2-1; no reliable D call. Germline V gene data show CDR1 as KGHDR and CDR2 as SFDVKD. This CDR3 spans 15 amino acids. V gave up 7 bases and J gave up 7 bases, with 19 bases separating them. The CDR3 loop is CATRSRALEINEQFF. As DNA, the CDR3 is TGTGCCACCAGAAGCCGGGCCCTAGAGATTAATGAGCAGTTCTTC.

Written as DNA, the CDR3 is TGTGCCAGCAGTTTACCTAGCGGGGTGGGCACCGGGGAGCTGTTTTTT. This codes for CASSLPSGVGTGELFF. V is TRBV27 and J is TRBJ2-2, with TRBD2 matching 9 bases. Trimming took 2 bases from V and 4 from J; bases not matched to a gene: 5. This CDR3 is built from 16 residues. Germline CDR1 is MNHEY and CDR2 is SMNVEV (reference sequence).

The chain combines TRBV27 with TRBJ2-3; weak D call: TRBD2 (6 bases). Trimming left V 2 bases short and J 5 bases short, with 11 bases between. CDR3 length equals 14 residues. CDR1 is MNHEY and CDR2 is SMNVEV in the germline V gene (reference sequence). The CDR3: CASSLLGGRDTQYF. The DNA of the CDR3 is TGTGCCAGCAGTTTACTCGGGGGAAGAGATACGCAGTATTTT.

The chain uses TRBV6-6 and TRBJ2-7; a weak D match, TRBD1 (5 bases). Trimming stripped 0 bases from V and 2 bases from J, with 8 bases between. The CDR3 extends over 14 amino acids. Germline CDR1 reads MNHNY; CDR2 reads SVGAGI (reference sequence). In DNA form, the CDR3 reads TGTGCCAGCAGTTACTCTTCAGGGACCTACGAGCAGTACTTC. Protein: CASSYSSGTYEQYF.

CDR3 sequence: CASSERATGNTIYF. CDR3 bases: TGTGCCAGCAGTGAAAGGGCGACTGGAAACACCATATATTTT. The chain is built from TRBV6-1 and TRBJ1-3; D remains ambiguous. This CDR3 is built from 14 residues. Looked up from germline, CDR1 is MNHNS and CDR2 is SASEGT. V lost 2 bases to trimming and J lost 2 bases, with 7 bases between them.

Comment on this clone: At one boundary the junction diverges from the germline segment, which might be a read error. The V and J genes are TRBV28 and TRBJ2-1; the D gene could be TRBD1 or TRBD2 (6 bases each). Germline loops: CDR1 MDHEN, CDR2 SYDVKM. The CDR3 is 14 residues long. CDR3: CASNLQGGYNEQFF. For the CDR3, the DNA is TGTGCCAGCAATTTACAGGGAGGATACAATGAGCAGTTCTTC.

This chain uses TRBV29-1 with TRBJ2-1; no definite D call. The CDR3 totals 16 residues. Germline lookup yields CDR1 SQVTM and CDR2 ANQGSEA. V lost 5 bases and J 2 bases, leaving 19 bases between the germline ends. In DNA form, the CDR3 reads TGCAGCGTTCTACCCTTTCTTCGACCAACCTACAATGAGCAGTTCTTC. Translated: CSVLPFLRPTYNEQFF.

The chain employs TRBV7-6 and TRBJ2-1, with 13 bases matching TRBD2. Germline V lookup: CDR1 SGHVS, CDR2 FNYEAQ. J lost 4 bases, V lost 8 bases, and 5 bases had no gene match. The CDR3 is made up of 15 amino acids. The CDR3 bases are TGTGCCAGCCGACTAGCGGGGGGCACATACAATGAGCAGTTCTTC. It yields the protein CASRLAGGTYNEQFF.

This clone was counted a few times. The chain links TRBV7-2 to TRBJ2-4, with no clear D. V was shortened by 1 base and J by 0 bases, with 10 bases between the two germline ends. In germline, CDR1 is SGHTA, CDR2 FQGNSA. The CDR3 runs 16 residues. CDR3 coding DNA: TGTGCCAGCAGCTTAGGGGGTCAGCTAGCCAAAAACATTCAGTACTTC. It is translated as CASSLGGQLAKNIQYF.

The sample holds a few counts of this clone. The gene calls are TRBV5-8 and TRBJ2-1; 14 bases fit TRBD2. This CDR3 is built from 16 residues. Germline V lookup: CDR1 SGHTS, CDR2 YDEGEE. V was clipped by 0 bases and J by 8 bases; unmatched bases: 4. This chain's CDR3 is CASSLGLAGGIYEQFF. DNA of the CDR3: TGTGCCAGCAGCTTGGGACTAGCGGGAGGGATTTATGAGCAGTTCTTC.

The chain carries TRBV5-1 and TRBJ2-7; maybe TRBD1 (5 bases). Germline loops: CDR1 SGHRS, CDR2 YFSETQ. The length of the CDR3 is 14 residues. The V end was cut by 2 bases, the J end by 5 bases, with 14 bases between. CDR3 bases: TGCGCCAGCAGCTTCGTCAGGGTAAGCGACGAGCAGTACTTC. This translates into CASSFVRVSDEQYF.

In its sample, this clone was seen once. This rearrangement joins TRBV12-3 or TRBV12-4 to TRBJ1-2; D is ambiguous. The CDR3 contains 12 residues. V was cut by 5 bases and J by 14 bases, with 18 bases left in between. The CDR3 DNA reads as TGTGCCAGCAGTCCCCCTCTGGCAAGACTAACCTTC. Its translation: CASSPPLARLTF.

In the case of this clone: This same CDR3 is encoded by further DNA sequences in the sample. The chain joins TRBV5-1 to TRBJ1-1; no clear D. Trimming removed 1 base from V and 1 base from J, with 5 bases in between. Germline CDR1 SGHRS, CDR2 YFSETQ. The CDR3 loop spans 13 amino acids. CDR3 loop: CASSLTGNTEAFF. The DNA for the CDR3 is TGCGCCAGCAGCTTGACGGGGAACACTGAAGCTTTCTTT. The full variable domain, its missing parts supplied by reference TRBV5-1 and TRBJ1-1, is KAGVTQTPRYLIKTRGQQVTLSCSPISGHRSVSWYQQTPGQGLQFLFEYFSETQRNKGNFPGRFSGRQFSNSRSEMNVSTLELGDSALYLCASSLTGNTEAFFGQGTRLTVV.

The chain employs TRBV7-2 and TRBJ1-2; the D is unclear. V was shortened by 4 bases and J by 8 bases, with 14 bases between the two germline ends. The germline CDR1 and CDR2 sequences are SGHTA and FQGNSA. The CDR3 consists of 13 residues. DNA of the CDR3: TGTGCCAGCAGCTCTCCCGGGGTTATGGGCTACACCTTC. Protein product: CASSSPGVMGYTF.

V is TRBV19 and J is TRBJ1-1; D not resolved. CDR1 is LNHDA and CDR2 is SQIVND in the germline V gene (reference sequence). V lost 6 bases and J lost 5, with 19 bases in between. The CDR3 is 15 residues long. DNA for the CDR3: TGTGCCAGTAGGAGCCAAGGGCTGGCTCGGACTGAAGCTTTCTTT. Residues: CASRSQGLARTEAFF.

The rearrangement joins TRBV9 to TRBJ2-2, with 10 bases lining up with TRBD2. V lost 0 bases and J lost 5; bases outside the gene matches: 13. There are 19 residues in the CDR3. Germline V CDR1 and CDR2: SGDLS, YYNGEE. CDR3 in DNA: TGTGCCAGCAGCGTAGAAGGGCCCTCCCTAGCGGGAGTTACCGGGGAGCTGTTTTTT. This sequence encodes CASSVEGPSLAGVTGELFF.

The CDR3 loop is CASTLKPGQGSNQPQHF. DNA of the CDR3: TGTGCCAGTACCTTAAAGCCGGGACAGGGGAGCAATCAGCCCCAGCATTTT. The chain recombines TRBV19 with TRBJ1-5; 10 bases agree with TRBD1. The CDR3 contains 17 residues. The germline CDR1 and CDR2 sequences are LNHDA and SQIVND (reference sequence). With V trimmed by 7 bases and J by 1 base, 10 bases remained unmatched.

J is TRBJ2-7 and V is TRBV5-1, with 10 bases matching TRBD1. After removal of 3 bases from V and 0 bases from J, the junction contained 12 bases not matched to a gene. CDR1 and CDR2 from the germline V gene are SGHRS and YFSETQ. The CDR3 has 18 amino acids. The chain's CDR3 is CASSSSIPGQGSSYEQYF. CDR3 coding DNA: TGCGCCAGCAGCTCGTCAATACCGGGACAGGGGAGCTCCTACGAGCAGTACTTC.